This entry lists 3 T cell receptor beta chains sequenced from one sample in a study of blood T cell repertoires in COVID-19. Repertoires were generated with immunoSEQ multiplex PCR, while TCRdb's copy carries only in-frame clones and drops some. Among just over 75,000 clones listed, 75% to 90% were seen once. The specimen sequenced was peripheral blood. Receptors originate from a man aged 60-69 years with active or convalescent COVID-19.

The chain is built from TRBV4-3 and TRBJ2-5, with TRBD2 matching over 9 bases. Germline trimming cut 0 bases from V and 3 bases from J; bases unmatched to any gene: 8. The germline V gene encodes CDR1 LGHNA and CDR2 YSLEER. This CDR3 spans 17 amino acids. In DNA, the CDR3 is TGCGCCAGCAGCCAAGAAATAGCGGGGGCCAAGGAAGAGACCCAGTACTTC. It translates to CASSQEIAGAKEETQYF.

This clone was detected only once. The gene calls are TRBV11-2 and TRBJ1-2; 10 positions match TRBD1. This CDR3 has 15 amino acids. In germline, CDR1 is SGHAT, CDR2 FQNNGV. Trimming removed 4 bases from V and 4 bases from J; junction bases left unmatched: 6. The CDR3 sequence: CASSSWDRGSYGYTF. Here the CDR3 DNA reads TGTGCCAGCAGCTCCTGGGACAGGGGATCCTATGGCTACACCTTC.

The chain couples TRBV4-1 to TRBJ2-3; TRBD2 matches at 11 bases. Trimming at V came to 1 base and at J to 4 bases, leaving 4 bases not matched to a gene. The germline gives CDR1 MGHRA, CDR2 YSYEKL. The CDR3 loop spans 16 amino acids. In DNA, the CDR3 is TGCGCCAGCAGCCAAGGTCCTAGCGGGGGGTCAGATACGCAGTATTTT. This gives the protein CASSQGPSGGSDTQYF.